This T cell receptor (beta chain) was sequenced during a study of blood T cells in healthy people across ages. Sample-barcoded 5' priming and a J-beta primer mix drove a second PCR of roughly 6 to 12 cycles. Each of the cDNA molecules was tagged by a template-switch adaptor with 12 random nucleotides. A single record per CDR3 protein comes from TCRdb applying MiXCR to the 5' RACE reads. Here the sample spans approximately 2,000,000 distinct CDR3 sequences, about 39% being singletons. This CDR3 contains 16 residues. The V end lost 0 bases, the J end lost 0 bases, and 13 bases lay between the germline ends. Germline V CDR1 and CDR2: SGHRS, YFSETQ. In regard to this clonotype: Its antigen is still unknown.

General study findings and limits: The fall in TCR beta diversity per million T cells was roughly linear with age.

This chain connects TRBV5-1 to TRBJ2-7; a possible D gene is TRBD2 (5 bases). This receptor was obtained from a human donor in good health. What was sequenced was blood. The CDR3 DNA is TGCGCCAGCAGCTTGGCCTATAGCGCTAACTCCTACGAGCAGTACTTC. Its translation: CASSLAYSANSYEQYF.